Described below is a single TCR beta chain sequence and its context. The sample comes from a study of blood T cell repertoires in COVID-19. This CDR3 contains 13 residues. In germline, CDR1 is MNHEY, CDR2 SMNVEV (reference sequence). V lost 2 bases and J lost 3, with 5 bases in between. The protocol was immunoSEQ multiplex PCR, while the TCRdb copy is restricted to in-frame clones and leaves out a portion. Of more than 350,000 clones in the sample, around 87% were seen once. The sample comprised PBMCs or T cells enriched from blood (not recorded which). The chain employs TRBV27 and TRBJ1-5, with D unresolved. This receptor was obtained from a woman in her forties or fifties who had recovered from COVID-19. CDR3 nucleotides: TGTGCCAGCAGTTTAAACTTCAATCAGCCCCAGCATTTT. This codes for CASSLNFNQPQHF.